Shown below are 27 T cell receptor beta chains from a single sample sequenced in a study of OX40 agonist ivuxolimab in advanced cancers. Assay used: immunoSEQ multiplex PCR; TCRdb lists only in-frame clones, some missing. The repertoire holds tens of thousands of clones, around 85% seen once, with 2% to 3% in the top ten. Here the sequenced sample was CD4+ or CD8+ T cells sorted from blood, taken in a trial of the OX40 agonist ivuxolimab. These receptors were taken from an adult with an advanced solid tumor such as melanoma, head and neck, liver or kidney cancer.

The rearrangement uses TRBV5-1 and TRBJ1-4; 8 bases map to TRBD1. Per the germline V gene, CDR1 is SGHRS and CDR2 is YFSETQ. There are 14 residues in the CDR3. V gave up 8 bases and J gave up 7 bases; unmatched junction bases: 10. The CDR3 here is CASSSGQGGEKLFF. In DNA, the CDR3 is TGCGCCAGTTCCTCCGGACAGGGAGGTGAAAAACTGTTTTTT. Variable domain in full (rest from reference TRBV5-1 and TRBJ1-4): KAGVTQTPRYLIKTRGQQVTLSCSPISGHRSVSWYQQTPGQGLQFLFEYFSETQRNKGNFPGRFSGRQFSNSRSEMNVSTLELGDSALYLCASSSGQGGEKLFFGSGTQLSVL.

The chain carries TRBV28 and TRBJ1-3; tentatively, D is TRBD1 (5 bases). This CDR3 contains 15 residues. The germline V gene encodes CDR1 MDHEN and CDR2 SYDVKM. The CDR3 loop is CATTGTMSSGNTIYF. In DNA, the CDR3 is TGTGCGACCACTGGGACGATGAGCTCTGGAAACACCATATATTTT. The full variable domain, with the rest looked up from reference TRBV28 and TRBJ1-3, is DVKVTQSSRYLVKRTGEKVFLECVQDMDHENMFWYRQDPGLGLRLIYFSYDVKMKEKGDIPEGYSVSREKKERFSLILESASTNQTSMYLCATTGTMSSGNTIYFGEGSWLTVV.

CDR3 DNA sequence: TGTGCCAGCATCCAATGGGACTACGACGAGCAGTACTTC. This codes for CASIQWDYDEQYF. V usage is TRBV6-1 and J usage is TRBJ2-7; 7 bases align to TRBD2. The CDR3 is 13 residues long. J was trimmed by 5 bases and V by 7 bases; bases with no gene match: 8. Germline CDR1 and CDR2: MNHNS and SASEGT.

As DNA, the CDR3 is TGTGCCAGCAGTTTAAGACCGTCCGACAGGGAAAAACTGTTTTTT. Protein: CASSLRPSDREKLFF. The rearrangement uses TRBV27 and TRBJ1-4; D is possibly TRBD1 (6 bases). CDR1 and CDR2 (germline): MNHEY, SMNVEV (reference sequence). The germline V and J ends were trimmed by 2 bases and 8 bases, with 15 bases remaining between them. The CDR3 has 15 amino acids. Combining the CDR3 with reference TRBV27 and TRBJ1-4 gives the whole variable domain EAQVTQNPRYLITVTGKKLTVTCSQNMNHEYMSWYRQDPGLGLRQIYYSMNVEVTDKGDVPEGYKVSRKEKRNFPLILESPSPNQTSLYFCASSLRPSDREKLFFGSGTQLSVL.

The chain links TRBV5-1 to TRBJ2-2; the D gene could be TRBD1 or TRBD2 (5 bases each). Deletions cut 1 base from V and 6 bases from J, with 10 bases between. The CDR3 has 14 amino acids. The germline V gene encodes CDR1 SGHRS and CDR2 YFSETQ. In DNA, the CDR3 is TGCGCCAGCAGCTTGCGGGGACGAGCCGGGGAGCTGTTTTTT. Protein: CASSLRGRAGELFF.

The CDR3 sequence is CASSQIDSYGYTF. The CDR3 DNA is TGCGCCAGCAGCCAGATTGACAGCTATGGCTACACCTTC. This chain connects TRBV4-1 to TRBJ1-2, with a weak D call TRBD1 (5 bases). CDR3 length: 13 residues. Per germline, CDR1 MGHRA and CDR2 YSYEKL. V was shortened by 3 bases and J by 4 bases, with 9 bases between the two germline ends.

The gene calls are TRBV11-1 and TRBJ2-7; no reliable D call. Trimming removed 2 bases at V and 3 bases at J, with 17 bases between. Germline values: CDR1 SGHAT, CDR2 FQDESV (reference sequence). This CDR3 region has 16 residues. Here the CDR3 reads CASSLSRVSRYYEQYF. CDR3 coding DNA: TGTGCCAGCAGCTTATCGAGAGTGAGCCGATACTACGAGCAGTACTTC.

CDR3 sequence (DNA): TGTGCCAGCAGCAATCAGGGGGGGTTGCGCACTGAAGCTTTCTTT. It codes for CASSNQGGLRTEAFF. The rearrangement uses TRBV21-1 and TRBJ1-1. TRBV21-1 is recorded as a pseudogene. This CDR3 contains 15 residues.

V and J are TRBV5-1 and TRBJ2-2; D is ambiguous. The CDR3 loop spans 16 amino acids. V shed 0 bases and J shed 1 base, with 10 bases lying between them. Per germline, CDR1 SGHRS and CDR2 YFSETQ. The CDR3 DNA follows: TGCGCCAGCAGCTTGGTACAGATGAGGAACACCGGGGAGCTGTTTTTT. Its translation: CASSLVQMRNTGELFF. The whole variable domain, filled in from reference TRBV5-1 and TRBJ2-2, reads KAGVTQTPRYLIKTRGQQVTLSCSPISGHRSVSWYQQTPGQGLQFLFEYFSETQRNKGNFPGRFSGRQFSNSRSEMNVSTLELGDSALYLCASSLVQMRNTGELFFGEGSRLTVL.

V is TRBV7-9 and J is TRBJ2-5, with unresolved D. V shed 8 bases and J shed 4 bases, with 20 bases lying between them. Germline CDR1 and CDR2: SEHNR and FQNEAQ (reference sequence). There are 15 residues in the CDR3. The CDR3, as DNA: TGTGCCAGCGGGGTTGCCATGGGTAGTGGAGAGACCCAGTACTTC. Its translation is CASGVAMGSGETQYF.

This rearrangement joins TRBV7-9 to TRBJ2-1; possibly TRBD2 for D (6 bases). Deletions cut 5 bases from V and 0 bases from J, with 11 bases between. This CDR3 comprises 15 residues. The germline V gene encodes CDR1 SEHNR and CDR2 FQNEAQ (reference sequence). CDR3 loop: CASSPSRGSYNEQFF. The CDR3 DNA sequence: TGTGCCAGCAGCCCCTCGCGGGGCTCCTACAATGAGCAGTTCTTC.

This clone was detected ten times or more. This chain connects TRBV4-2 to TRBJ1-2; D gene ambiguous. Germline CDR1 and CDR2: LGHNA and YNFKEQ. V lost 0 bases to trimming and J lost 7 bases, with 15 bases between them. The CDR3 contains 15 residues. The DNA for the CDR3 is TGTGCCAGCAGCCAAGATGGGCGGGGTACGGGTGGCTACACCTTC. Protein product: CASSQDGRGTGGYTF.

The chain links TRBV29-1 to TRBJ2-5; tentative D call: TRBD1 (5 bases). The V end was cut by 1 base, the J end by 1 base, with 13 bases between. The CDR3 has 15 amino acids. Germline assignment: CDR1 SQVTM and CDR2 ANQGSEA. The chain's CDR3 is CSVEGTTSGQETQYF. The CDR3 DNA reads TGCAGCGTTGAAGGGACAACGTCCGGCCAAGAGACCCAGTACTTC.

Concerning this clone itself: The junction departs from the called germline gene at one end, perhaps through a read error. DNA for the CDR3: TGTGCCAGCAGCGAAGGAAAAGGACAGGGTGTCCCGGGCTACACCTTC. Translated, it gives CASSEGKGQGVPGYTF. The chain is built from TRBV2 and TRBJ1-2; 8 nucleotides agree with TRBD1. Germline-derived CDR1 and CDR2 are SNHLY and FYNNEI. The CDR3 runs 16 residues.

CDR3 nucleotides: TGTGCCAGCAGCCAAGGACTCAACACCGGGGAGCTGTTTTTT. This encodes CASSQGLNTGELFF. The rearrangement links TRBV7-3 to TRBJ2-2, with a possible D match to TRBD2 (5 bases). From germline, CDR1 is SGHTA and CDR2 FQGTGA. The CDR3 has 14 residues. V was shortened by 5 bases and J by 2 bases, with 9 bases between the two germline ends.

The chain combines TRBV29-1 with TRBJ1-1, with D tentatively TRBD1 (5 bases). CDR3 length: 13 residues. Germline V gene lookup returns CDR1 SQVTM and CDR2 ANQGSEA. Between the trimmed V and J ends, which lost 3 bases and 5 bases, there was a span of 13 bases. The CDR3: CSVDRLGGTEAFF. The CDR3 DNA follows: TGCAGCGTTGACCGCCTCGGGGGGACTGAAGCTTTCTTT.

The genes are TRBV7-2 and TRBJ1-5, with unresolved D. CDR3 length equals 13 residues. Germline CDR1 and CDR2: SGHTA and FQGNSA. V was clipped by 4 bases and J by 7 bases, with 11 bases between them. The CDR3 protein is CASSSQPEQPQHF. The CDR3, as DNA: TGTGCCAGCAGCTCTCAACCGGAGCAGCCCCAGCATTTT.

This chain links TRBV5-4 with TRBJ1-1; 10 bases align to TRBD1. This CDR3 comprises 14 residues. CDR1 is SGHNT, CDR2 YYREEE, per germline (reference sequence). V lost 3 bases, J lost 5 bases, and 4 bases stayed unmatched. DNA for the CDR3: TGTGCCAGCAGCTCGACAGGGGGCCGGACTGAAGCTTTCTTT. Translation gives CASSSTGGRTEAFF. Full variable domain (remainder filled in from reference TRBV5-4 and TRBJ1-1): ETGVTQSPTHLIKTRGQQVTLRCSSQSGHNTVSWYQQALGQGPQFIFQYYREEENGRGNFPPRFSGLQFPNYSSELNVNALELDDSALYLCASSSTGGRTEAFFGQGTRLTVV.

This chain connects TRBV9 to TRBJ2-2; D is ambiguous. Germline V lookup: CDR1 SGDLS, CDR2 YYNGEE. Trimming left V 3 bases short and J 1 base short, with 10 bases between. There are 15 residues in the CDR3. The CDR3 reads CASSGRALNTGELFF. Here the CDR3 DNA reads TGTGCCAGCAGCGGCCGGGCCTTGAACACCGGGGAGCTGTTTTTT.

The CDR3 DNA sequence: TGTGCCATCACCGGGGACCGGGGAGATACGCAGTATTTT. Protein product: CAITGDRGDTQYF. This chain connects TRBV10-3 to TRBJ2-3; D is perhaps TRBD1 or TRBD2 (5 bases each). This CDR3 contains 13 residues. Per germline, CDR1 ENHRY and CDR2 SYGVKD. The ends were cut back, 7 bases at V and 5 bases at J, with 13 bases in the middle.

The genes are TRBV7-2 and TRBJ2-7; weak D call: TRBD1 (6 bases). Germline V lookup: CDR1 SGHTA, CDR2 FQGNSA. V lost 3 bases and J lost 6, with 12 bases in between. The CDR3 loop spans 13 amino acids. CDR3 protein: CASSFTGLGEQYF. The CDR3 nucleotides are TGTGCCAGCAGCTTTACAGGGTTGGGCGAGCAGTACTTC.

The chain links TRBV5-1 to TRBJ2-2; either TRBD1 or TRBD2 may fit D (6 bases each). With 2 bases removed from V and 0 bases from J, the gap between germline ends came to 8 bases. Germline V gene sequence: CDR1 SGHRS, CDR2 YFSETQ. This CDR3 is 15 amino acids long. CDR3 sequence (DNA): TGCGCCAGCAGCTTAGGGGGGTCGAACACCGGGGAGCTGTTTTTT. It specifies CASSLGGSNTGELFF.

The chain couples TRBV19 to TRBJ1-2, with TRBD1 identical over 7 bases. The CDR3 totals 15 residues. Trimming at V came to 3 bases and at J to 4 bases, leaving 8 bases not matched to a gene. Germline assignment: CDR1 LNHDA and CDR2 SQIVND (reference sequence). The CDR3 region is CASSIPTGQAYGYTF. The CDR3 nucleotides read TGTGCCAGTAGTATCCCGACAGGACAGGCCTATGGCTACACCTTC.

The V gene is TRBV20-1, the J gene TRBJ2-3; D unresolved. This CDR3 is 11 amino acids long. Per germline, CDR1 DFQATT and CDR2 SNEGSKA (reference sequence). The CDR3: CRPGPQDTQYF. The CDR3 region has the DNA TGCAGGCCCGGACCGCAGGATACGCAGTATTTT.

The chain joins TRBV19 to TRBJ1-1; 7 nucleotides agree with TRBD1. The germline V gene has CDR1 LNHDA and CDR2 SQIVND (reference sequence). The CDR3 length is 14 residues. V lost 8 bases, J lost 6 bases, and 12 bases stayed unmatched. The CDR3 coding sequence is TGTGCCAGTCGGGGGACAGACATACGCGCTGAAGCTTTCTTT. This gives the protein CASRGTDIRAEAFF.

The DNA for the CDR3 is TGTGCCAGCCAAGACAGGGGAAACACCGGGGAGCTGTTTTTT. Amino acids: CASQDRGNTGELFF. The rearrangement joins TRBV18 to TRBJ2-2, with 8 positions matching TRBD1. CDR1 and CDR2 from the germline V gene are KGHSH and LQKENI. After removal of 8 bases from V and 2 bases from J, the junction contained 4 bases not matched to a gene. The CDR3 has 14 amino acids.

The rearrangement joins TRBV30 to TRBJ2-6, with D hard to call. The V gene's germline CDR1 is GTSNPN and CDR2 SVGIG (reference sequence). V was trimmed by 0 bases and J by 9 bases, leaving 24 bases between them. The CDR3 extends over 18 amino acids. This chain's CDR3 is CAWSVPREVSRWDNVLTF. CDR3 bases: TGTGCCTGGAGTGTACCCCGTGAGGTCAGCCGTTGGGACAACGTCCTGACTTTC.